Listed below are T cell receptor beta chains from one sample, sequenced in a study of cytomegalovirus exposure and HLA in healthy donors. Data came from immunoSEQ multiplex PCR; TCRdb stores just in-frame clones and leaves some out. The table lists around 150,000 clones, approximately 78% of them singletons. Specimen: PBMCs. All receptors derive from a girl aged 2 to 10 in good health and CMV-seropositive. The CDR3 runs from the conserved cysteine through the conserved F or W. The order of the fields is V gene, J gene, D gene, clone size, CDR3 protein, CDR3 DNA. D genes are given only for firm matches. Where a row states a size, it is once, few, many or the class of an expanded clone; other rows omit it.

v_gene: TRBV20-1
j_gene: TRBJ2-3
d_gene: NA
abundance: NA
CDR3aa: CSARANQQYF
CDR3nt: TGCAGTGCCCGCGCTAATCAGCAGTATTTT

v_gene: TRBV6-5
j_gene: TRBJ1-3
d_gene: NA
abundance: few
CDR3aa: CASSSSSGNTIYF
CDR3nt: TGTGCCAGCAGTTCCAGCTCTGGAAACACCATATATTTT

v_gene: TRBV15
j_gene: TRBJ1-5
d_gene: TRBD1
abundance: once
CDR3aa: CATSRGKGARGNQPQHF
CDR3nt: TGTGCCACCAGCAGAGGGAAGGGGGCAAGAGGCAATCAGCCCCAGCATTTT

v_gene: TRBV19
j_gene: TRBJ1-1
d_gene: TRBD1
abundance: NA
CDR3aa: CASIKGPGQGFGAEAFF
CDR3nt: TGTGCCAGTATTAAAGGTCCGGGACAGGGGTTTGGGGCTGAAGCTTTCTTT

v_gene: TRBV4-1
j_gene: TRBJ1-5
d_gene: NA
abundance: once
CDR3aa: CASKEEGLPGLGGPQHF
CDR3nt: TGCGCCAGCAAAGAGGAGGGGCTCCCGGGGCTCGGGGGACCCCAGCATTTT

v_gene: TRBV28
j_gene: TRBJ1-3
d_gene: TRBD1
abundance: once
CDR3aa: CASSSPGGPAGNTIYF
CDR3nt: TGTGCCAGCAGTTCTCCAGGGGGCCCGGCTGGAAACACCATATATTTT

v_gene: TRBV28
j_gene: TRBJ1-1
d_gene: NA
abundance: NA
CDR3aa: CASSFGRVQNTEAFF
CDR3nt: TGTGCCAGCAGTTTCGGGCGGGTACAGAACACTGAAGCTTTCTTT

v_gene: TRBV4-1
j_gene: TRBJ1-1
d_gene: NA
abundance: NA
CDR3aa: CASSQEGVRSTEAFF
CDR3nt: TGCGCCAGCAGCCAAGAAGGGGTACGGAGCACTGAAGCTTTCTTT

v_gene: TRBV5-1
j_gene: TRBJ2-1
d_gene: NA
abundance: NA
CDR3aa: CASSQAYNEQFF
CDR3nt: TGCGCCAGCAGTCAGGCCTACAATGAGCAGTTCTTC

v_gene: TRBV5-1
j_gene: TRBJ2-3
d_gene: TRBD2
abundance: NA
CDR3aa: CASSLLAGEADTQYF
CDR3nt: TGCGCCAGCAGCTTACTAGCGGGAGAAGCAGATACGCAGTATTTT

v_gene: TRBV30
j_gene: TRBJ1-2
d_gene: NA
abundance: NA
CDR3aa: CAWRRGGGYTF
CDR3nt: TGTGCCTGGAGAAGGGGGGGAGGCTACACCTTC

v_gene: TRBV5-1
j_gene: TRBJ2-1
d_gene: NA
abundance: few
CDR3aa: CASSLAGGASRFF
CDR3nt: TGCGCCAGCAGCCTGGCCGGCGGGGCCTCCCGGTTCTTC

v_gene: TRBV19
j_gene: TRBJ1-5
d_gene: TRBD1
abundance: NA
CDR3aa: CASKVGTGGRGSQPQHF
CDR3nt: TGTGCCAGTAAGGTCGGGACAGGGGGCAGGGGAAGTCAGCCCCAGCATTTT

v_gene: TRBV5-1
j_gene: TRBJ2-3
d_gene: TRBD2
abundance: NA
CDR3aa: CASSLGLAGHTDTQYF
CDR3nt: TGCGCCAGCAGCTTGGGACTAGCGGGTCACACAGATACGCAGTATTTT

v_gene: TRBV5-1
j_gene: TRBJ2-1
d_gene: NA
abundance: NA
CDR3aa: CASSPTGSSNEQFF
CDR3nt: TGCGCCAGCAGCCCGACTGGTTCAAGCAATGAGCAGTTCTTC

v_gene: TRBV5-1
j_gene: TRBJ1-5
d_gene: NA
abundance: NA
CDR3aa: CASSLAGLNQPQHF
CDR3nt: TGCGCCAGCAGCTTGGCGGGACTCAATCAGCCCCAGCATTTT

v_gene: TRBV7-6
j_gene: TRBJ2-5
d_gene: NA
abundance: NA
CDR3aa: CASSFGETQYF
CDR3nt: TGTGCCAGCAGCTTCGGGGAGACCCAGTACTTC

v_gene: TRBV28
j_gene: TRBJ2-5
d_gene: TRBD2
abundance: NA
CDR3aa: CASSSRLAGGQVVETQYF
CDR3nt: TGTGCCAGCAGTTCCCGACTAGCGGGAGGCCAAGTCGTAGAGACCCAGTACTTC

v_gene: TRBV4-1
j_gene: TRBJ1-2
d_gene: NA
abundance: once
CDR3aa: CASSQDLTVANYGYTF
CDR3nt: TGCGCCAGCAGCCAAGATCTAACTGTAGCTAACTATGGCTACACCTTC

v_gene: TRBV28
j_gene: TRBJ1-4
d_gene: TRBD1
abundance: NA
CDR3aa: CASRPPGGGEKLFF
CDR3nt: TGTGCCAGCAGGCCCCCAGGGGGCGGTGAAAAACTGTTTTTT

v_gene: TRBV27
j_gene: TRBJ2-2
d_gene: NA
abundance: NA
CDR3aa: CASGGLSGTGELFF
CDR3nt: TGTGCCAGCGGTGGGTTGTCGGGCACCGGGGAGCTGTTTTTT

v_gene: TRBV5-1
j_gene: TRBJ2-7
d_gene: TRBD2
abundance: NA
CDR3aa: CASSLSSGRVHEQYF
CDR3nt: TGCGCCAGCAGCTTGTCTAGCGGGAGAGTCCACGAGCAGTACTTC

v_gene: TRBV4-1
j_gene: TRBJ2-1
d_gene: NA
abundance: NA
CDR3aa: CASSQVGSRGNEQFF
CDR3nt: TGCGCCAGCAGCCAAGTAGGCTCCAGGGGCAATGAGCAGTTCTTC

v_gene: TRBV29-1
j_gene: TRBJ2-3
d_gene: TRBD2
abundance: NA
CDR3aa: CSGEGPDTQYF
CDR3nt: TGCAGCGGGGAGGGACCAGATACGCAGTATTTT

v_gene: TRBV10-1
j_gene: TRBJ2-1
d_gene: TRBD2
abundance: once
CDR3aa: CATSPVGLAVQRSSYNEQFF
CDR3nt: TGCGCCACCAGCCCCGTAGGGCTAGCGGTCCAAAGGAGCTCCTACAATGAGCAGTTCTTC

v_gene: TRBV30
j_gene: TRBJ2-2
d_gene: TRBD1
abundance: once
CDR3aa: CACGLRGLNTGELFF
CDR3nt: TGTGCCTGTGGCTTGAGGGGGCTTAACACCGGGGAGCTGTTTTTT

v_gene: TRBV6-1
j_gene: TRBJ1-5
d_gene: NA
abundance: NA
CDR3aa: CASSEIAGSNQPQHF
CDR3nt: TGTGCCAGCAGTGAAATCGCGGGGAGCAATCAGCCCCAGCATTTT

v_gene: TRBV28
j_gene: TRBJ1-1
d_gene: NA
abundance: NA
CDR3aa: CASSLRRVDTEAFF
CDR3nt: TGTGCCAGCAGTTTAAGGCGGGTGGACACTGAAGCTTTCTTT

v_gene: TRBV5-1
j_gene: TRBJ1-5
d_gene: NA
abundance: NA
CDR3aa: CASSFTGGGQPQHF
CDR3nt: TGCGCCAGCAGCTTCACTGGGGGGGGACAGCCCCAGCATTTT

v_gene: TRBV6-1
j_gene: TRBJ2-7
d_gene: TRBD2
abundance: NA
CDR3aa: CASSEAAGGPYEQYF
CDR3nt: TGTGCCAGCAGTGAAGCAGCGGGAGGGCCCTACGAGCAGTACTTC